A selection of T cell receptor beta chains follows, all from one sample in a study of post-analysis software for immune sequencing data. One entry per CDR3 protein, called by TCRdb with MiXCR from the PCR reads. Of about 770,000 distinct CDR3 sequences listed, 40% to 55% were seen once; the top ten hold 4.9%. Sequencing input: blood. These receptors were obtained from a girl aged 5-17 years with multiple sclerosis. Both conserved end residues are part of each CDR3. The order of the fields is J gene, D gene, V gene, clone size, CDR3 protein, CDR3 DNA. The D gene is left open where the match is weak. Size is stated for part of the rows, as once, few or many counts, or as a class when the clone is expanded.

>TRBJ2-7|TRBD1|TRBV25-1|once
CASSDRGNFYEQYF
TGTGCCAGCAGCGACAGGGGAAACTTCTACGAGCAGTACTTC
>TRBJ2-7|-|TRBV7-8|-
CASSLDGLGYEQYF
TGTGCCAGCAGCTTAGACGGACTTGGCTACGAGCAGTACTTC
>TRBJ1-2|-|TRBV7-2|few
CASRFSAGDFSGYTF
TGTGCCAGCAGATTTTCGGCAGGGGATTTTTCTGGCTACACCTTC
>TRBJ1-2|TRBD1|TRBV9|-
CASSEGASRGYTF
TGTGCCAGCAGCGAGGGGGCCTCGCGGGGCTACACCTTC
>TRBJ2-1|-|TRBV29-1|once
CSVDFRIDEQFF
TGCAGCGTTGATTTCAGGATCGATGAGCAGTTCTTC
>TRBJ2-3|-|TRBV20-1|few
CNARGFWVSGDGDTQYF
TGCAATGCTAGAGGTTTCTGGGTTAGCGGAGATGGAGATACGCAGTATTTT
>TRBJ2-1|-|TRBV20-1|-
CSARGPYNEQFF
TGCAGTGCTAGAGGGCCCTACAATGAGCAGTTCTTC
>TRBJ1-1|-|TRBV29-1|many
CSALRGGEAFF
TGCAGCGCCCTGAGGGGGGGTGAAGCTTTCTTT
>TRBJ1-4|-|TRBV20-1|-
CSARDLRQGGEKLFF
TGCAGTGCTAGAGATCTTAGGCAGGGAGGTGAAAAACTGTTTTTT
>TRBJ1-1|-|TRBV5-1|few
CASSLLRRPRNTEAFF
TGCGCCAGCAGCCTACTTCGAAGACCCCGAAACACTGAAGCTTTCTTT
>TRBJ2-1|TRBD2|TRBV12-3/TRBV12-4|many
CASSVAGRVVNEQFF
TGTGCCAGCAGTGTAGCGGGAAGGGTGGTCAATGAGCAGTTCTTC
>TRBJ2-3|TRBD2|TRBV9|-
CASSVNSGFADTQYF
TGTGCCAGCAGCGTAAATAGCGGGTTCGCAGATACGCAGTATTTT
>TRBJ2-3|-|TRBV9|-
CASSVASLAADTQYF
TGTGCCAGCAGCGTAGCAAGTCTAGCCGCAGATACGCAGTATTTT
>TRBJ2-1|-|TRBV6-5|-
CASSYGPLYNEQFF
TGTGCCAGCAGTTACGGCCCCCTGTACAATGAGCAGTTCTTC
>TRBJ2-1|TRBD2|TRBV7-3|-
CASSLTGGLAGAYNEQFF
TGTGCCAGCAGCTTAACGGGGGGACTAGCGGGAGCCTACAATGAGCAGTTCTTC
>TRBJ2-7|TRBD2|TRBV10-3|-
CAISQLAGGQEQYF
TGTGCCATCAGCCAACTAGCGGGAGGCCAAGAGCAGTACTTC
>TRBJ1-1|-|TRBV27|-
CASSSFSGAEAFF
TGTGCCAGCAGCTCGTTTTCAGGGGCAGAAGCTTTCTTT
>TRBJ1-2|TRBD1|TRBV5-1|-
CASSGTDDPYGYTF
TGCGCCAGCAGCGGGACAGATGATCCCTATGGCTACACCTTC
>TRBJ1-6|-|TRBV3-1|few
CASSQVAGIDSPLHF
TGTGCCAGCAGCCAAGTGGCGGGAATTGATTCACCCCTCCACTTT
>TRBJ2-5|-|TRBV13|-
CASKGGMETQYF
TGTGCCAGCAAAGGAGGAATGGAGACCCAGTACTTC
>TRBJ2-6|-|TRBV12-3/TRBV12-4|-
CASRPSSGANVLTF
TGTGCCAGCAGACCCTCGTCTGGGGCCAACGTCCTGACTTTC
>TRBJ2-7|TRBD1|TRBV19|-
CASSGQGCYEQYF
TGTGCCAGTAGTGGACAGGGATGCTACGAGCAGTACTTC
>TRBJ2-7|-|TRBV7-7|-
CASSPEVGRSYEQYF
TGTGCTAGCAGCCCAGAGGTTGGGCGCTCCTACGAGCAGTACTTC
>TRBJ2-7|TRBD1|TRBV13|-
CASSYDRGREQYF
TGTGCCAGCAGCTACGACAGGGGGAGGGAGCAGTACTTC
>TRBJ2-5|-|TRBV12-3/TRBV12-4|-
CASSPTPGFQYF
TGTGCCAGCAGCCCCACCCCGGGGTTTCAGTACTTC